Below, 8 T cell receptor beta chains from the same sample are listed, as sequenced in a study of blood T cell repertoires in COVID-19. This table comes from immunoSEQ multiplex PCR, and its TCRdb copy is limited to in-frame clones, with some not included. The sample shows under 500,000 clones, about 89% of them seen only once. The sequencing sample was made of peripheral blood. The receptors come from a woman aged 25 to 39 with acute or convalescent COVID-19.

The chain carries TRBV11-2 and TRBJ2-3; 10 bases map to TRBD2. The CDR3 is 16 residues long. The J segment lost 5 bases and the V segment lost 1 base, leaving 6 bases of the junction unmatched. CDR1 SGHAT and CDR2 FQNNGV come from the germline V gene. The DNA of the CDR3 is TGTGCCAGCAGCTTAGGAGCGGGGGGGCCGGGAGATACGCAGTATTTT. Protein: CASSLGAGGPGDTQYF.

This sequence joins TRBV27 and TRBJ2-1, with 9 nucleotides matching TRBD1. With 4 bases clipped from V and 5 bases from J, the junction kept 18 bases outside the gene matches. Germline CDR1 reads MNHEY; CDR2 reads SMNVEV (reference sequence). This CDR3 spans 19 amino acids. The CDR3 DNA reads as TGTGCCAGCAGTTCCGAGTCCCGGGACAGGGAAAAAGTCGACAATGAGCAGTTCTTC. It specifies CASSSESRDREKVDNEQFF.

Only one count was recorded for this clone. The chain recombines TRBV19 with TRBJ2-2; tentatively, D is TRBD1 (6 bases). With 0 bases removed from V and 1 base from J, the gap between germline ends came to 15 bases. Germline CDR1 reads LNHDA; CDR2 reads SQIVND (reference sequence). The CDR3 consists of 18 residues. CDR3 coding DNA: TGTGCCAGTAGTATAGATCTCGGGCAGGGGAGGAACACCGGGGAGCTGTTTTTT. Protein: CASSIDLGQGRNTGELFF.

The rearrangement joins TRBV5-1 to TRBJ1-1; TRBD1 matches at 9 bases. The CDR3 consists of 11 residues. Germline CDR1 and CDR2: SGHRS and YFSETQ. The V gene end was trimmed by 7 bases and the J gene end by 9 bases; junction bases not matched to a gene: 4. The chain's CDR3 is CASAGTGKAFF. The CDR3 bases are TGCGCCAGCGCTGGGACAGGGAAAGCTTTCTTT.

The chain uses TRBV6-5 and TRBJ1-6; D is unresolved. The V end was cut by 4 bases, the J end by 0 bases, with 10 bases between. The CDR3 extends over 16 amino acids. From germline, CDR1 is MNHEY and CDR2 SVGAGI. In DNA, the CDR3 is TGTGCCAGCAGTTCAGACTATAGCTCCTATAATTCACCCCTCCACTTT. Protein: CASSSDYSSYNSPLHF.

The rearrangement uses TRBV28 and TRBJ2-4, with D perhaps matching TRBD1 (6 bases). Trimming removed 5 bases at V and 4 bases at J, with 9 bases between. Germline values: CDR1 MDHEN, CDR2 SYDVKM. The CDR3 length is 13 residues. As DNA, the CDR3 is TGTGCCAGCAGTCTGACAGGAAAAAACATTCAGTACTTC. Translated: CASSLTGKNIQYF.

This clone was detected once. This chain uses TRBV2 with TRBJ2-5; 9 nucleotides align to TRBD2. Germline V gene sequence: CDR1 SNHLY, CDR2 FYNNEI. The CDR3 totals 15 residues. The V segment lost 4 bases and the J segment 3 bases; nucleotides outside the gene matches: 6. The CDR3: CASSADSGGKETQYF. In nucleotides, the CDR3 is TGTGCCAGCAGTGCGGATAGCGGGGGTAAAGAGACCCAGTACTTC.

The rearrangement links TRBV10-3 to TRBJ2-3, with TRBD2 matching over 7 bases. Germline CDR1 ENHRY, CDR2 SYGVKD. The CDR3 contains 13 residues. Losses at the gene ends were 0 bases for V and 6 bases for J; bases not matched to a gene: 0. The CDR3 nucleotides are TGTGCCATCAGTGAGTCCGGGAGGGATACGCAGTATTTT. As protein: CAISESGRDTQYF.